This TCR beta chain was obtained from a study of cytomegalovirus exposure and HLA in healthy donors. Study-wide results and caveats: Cytomegalovirus-associated status was assigned to 164 TCR beta chains. TCR sequences were mostly rare, though some public TCRs occurred in many donors. Later, an analysis found that TCR clusters from the first cohort tended to co-occur in the 90 to 150 validation repertoires.

This clone has only one observation. Its cognate antigen is unknown. Repertoires were generated with immunoSEQ multiplex PCR, while TCRdb's copy carries only in-frame clones and drops some. The sample carries tens of thousands of clones, over 85% recorded once. The CDR3 has 14 amino acids. V was trimmed by 0 bases and J by 1 base, leaving 10 bases between them. Germline V gene sequence: CDR1 GTSNPN, CDR2 SVGIG (reference sequence). This receptor was taken from a woman in her twenties or thirties in good health and CMV-seronegative. Sequencing input: PBMCs. The chain carries TRBV30 and TRBJ2-7; D is possibly TRBD1 (5 bases). The CDR3 loop is CAWSVRRASYEQYF. The CDR3 DNA sequence: TGTGCCTGGAGTGTACGCAGGGCTTCCTACGAGCAGTACTTC.